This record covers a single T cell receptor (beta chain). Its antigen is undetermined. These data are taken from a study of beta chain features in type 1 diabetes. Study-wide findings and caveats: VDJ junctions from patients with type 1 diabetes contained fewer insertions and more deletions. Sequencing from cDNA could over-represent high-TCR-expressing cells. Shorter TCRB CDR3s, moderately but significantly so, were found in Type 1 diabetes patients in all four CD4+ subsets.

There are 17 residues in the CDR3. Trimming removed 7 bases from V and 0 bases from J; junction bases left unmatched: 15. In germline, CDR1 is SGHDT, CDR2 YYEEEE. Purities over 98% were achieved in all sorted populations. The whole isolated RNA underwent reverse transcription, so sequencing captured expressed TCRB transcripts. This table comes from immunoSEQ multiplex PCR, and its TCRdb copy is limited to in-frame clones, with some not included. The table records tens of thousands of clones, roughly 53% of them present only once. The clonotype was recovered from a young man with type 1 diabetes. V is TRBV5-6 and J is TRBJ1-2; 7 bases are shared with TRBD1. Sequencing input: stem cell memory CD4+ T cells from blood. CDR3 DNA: TGTGCCAGCCTCCCCAGAAGGGACAGTGGAGCTAACTATGGCTACACCTTC. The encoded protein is CASLPRRDSGANYGYTF.